The 17 T cell receptor beta chains reported below all come from one sample, sequenced in a study of T-cell memory formation after mild COVID-19. TCRdb fed the 5' RACE reads into MiXCR, producing one record per CDR3 protein. The sample includes 280,000 or so distinct CDR3 sequences, roughly 8.2% seen only once; the top ten take 22%. The sample taken for sequencing was PBMCs or a T cell subset sorted from them (not recorded which). These receptors all come from a man aged 18 to 30 who had mild COVID-19 (a few samples of this study predate the infection). Cell type and time point are not known.

This clonotype was counted ten times or more. The rearrangement joins TRBV5-4 to TRBJ1-2; 9 nucleotides match TRBD1. The V gene end was trimmed by 2 bases and the J gene end by 6 bases; junction bases not matched to a gene: 2. The CDR3 consists of 13 residues. The germline gives CDR1 SGHNT, CDR2 YYREEE (reference sequence). CDR3 residues: CASSLQGADGYTF. CDR3 sequence (DNA): TGTGCCAGCAGCTTACAGGGGGCTGATGGCTACACCTTC.

A few counts support this clonotype. The V call is TRBV25-1, the J call TRBJ2-5; tentatively, D is TRBD1 (6 bases). CDR3 length: 14 residues. Trimming took off 4 bases at V and 4 bases at J, with 13 bases between the two ends. Germline assignment: CDR1 MGHDK and CDR2 SYGVNS. The CDR3 reads CASSVSQGRETQYF. CDR3 nucleotide sequence: TGTGCCAGCAGTGTCTCACAGGGTAGAGAGACCCAGTACTTC. Full variable domain (remainder filled in from reference TRBV25-1 and TRBJ2-5): EADIYQTPRYLVIGTGKKITLECSQTMGHDKMYWYQQDPGMELHLIHYSYGVNSTEKGDLSSESTVSRIRTEHFPLTLESARPSHTSQYLCASSVSQGRETQYFGPGTRLLVL.

The V and J genes are TRBV7-6 and TRBJ2-7; 8 positions agree with TRBD1. Germline CDR1 SGHVS, CDR2 FNYEAQ. This CDR3 contains 14 residues. V dropped 1 base and J dropped 5; count of bases not matched to a gene: 4. The CDR3 coding sequence is TGTGCCAGCAGCTTAGATACAGGGGGAAACGAGCAGTACTTC. Amino acids: CASSLDTGGNEQYF. Based on the CDR3 plus reference TRBV7-6 and TRBJ2-7, the full variable domain is GAGVSQSPRYKVTKRGQDVALRCDPISGHVSLYWYRQALGQGPEFLTYFNYEAQQDKSGLPNDRFSAERPEGSISTLTIQRTEQRDSAMYRCASSLDTGGNEQYFGPGTRLTVT.

This clonotype was seen more than once but under ten times. The chain carries TRBV11-2 and TRBJ2-3; D is undetermined. V lost 4 bases, J lost 0 bases, and 8 bases lay in between. Germline V gene sequence: CDR1 SGHAT, CDR2 FQNNGV. CDR3 length: 14 residues. For the CDR3, the DNA is TGTGCCAGCAGCTGGTCTCCTAGCACAGATACGCAGTATTTT. Translation: CASSWSPSTDTQYF. The whole variable domain, filled in from reference TRBV11-2 and TRBJ2-3, reads EAGVAQSPRYKIIEKRQSVAFWCNPISGHATLYWYQQILGQGPKLLIQFQNNGVVDDSQLPKDRFSAERLKGVDSTLKIQPAKLEDSAVYLCASSWSPSTDTQYFGPGTRLTVL.

The rearrangement links TRBV30 to TRBJ2-1, with D perhaps TRBD1 (5 bases). From germline, CDR1 is GTSNPN and CDR2 SVGIG (reference sequence). V lost 3 bases, J lost 8 bases, and 11 bases lay in between. The CDR3 runs to 12 residues. CDR3 loop: CAWRRRAHEQFF. The CDR3 DNA reads as TGTGCCTGGAGGCGCAGGGCCCATGAGCAGTTCTTC.

This clonotype was found many times. The chain is built from TRBV7-9 and TRBJ2-1; TRBD2 might be the D (5 bases). Per germline, CDR1 SEHNR and CDR2 FQNEAQ (reference sequence). The CDR3 runs 17 residues. V gave up 5 bases and J gave up 3 bases, with 20 bases separating them. This CDR3 reads CASSPPVASIFYNEQFF. The DNA of the CDR3 is TGTGCCAGCAGCCCGCCGGTGGCTAGCATATTCTACAATGAGCAGTTCTTC.

The rearrangement joins TRBV4-3 to TRBJ2-3, with 11 bases that match TRBD2. With 4 bases clipped from V and 1 base from J, the junction kept 4 bases outside the gene matches. This CDR3 comprises 16 residues. The germline V gene has CDR1 LGHNA and CDR2 YSLEER. CDR3 amino acids: CASSRKTSGGTDTQYF. Here the CDR3 DNA reads TGCGCCAGCAGCCGTAAGACTAGCGGGGGCACAGATACGCAGTATTTT.

The sample holds a few counts of this clonotype. This chain links TRBV6-5 with TRBJ1-1, with D perhaps TRBD1 (6 bases). The CDR3 sequence is 16 residues long. The germline CDR1 and CDR2 sequences are MNHEY and SVGAGI. The ends were cut back, 0 bases at V and 0 bases at J, with 11 bases in the middle. DNA for the CDR3: TGTGCCAGCAGTTACTCAGGGGGGGGAGTGAACACTGAAGCTTTCTTT. Protein product: CASSYSGGGVNTEAFF.

The sample holds a few counts of this clonotype. V and J are TRBV7-2 and TRBJ2-5; 9 bases are a match to TRBD1. This CDR3 comprises 17 residues. Germline values: CDR1 SGHTA, CDR2 FQGNSA. Germline trimming cut 10 bases from V and 4 bases from J; bases unmatched to any gene: 19. The CDR3 reads CAIKLGGQGKRGETQYF. The CDR3 nucleotides read TGTGCCATCAAGCTGGGGGGACAGGGCAAACGGGGAGAGACCCAGTACTTC.

This clonotype was counted a few times. The rearrangement joins TRBV30 to TRBJ2-5; D call uncertain. The CDR3 is 14 amino acids. Trimming took 3 bases from V and 1 from J, leaving 12 bases between them. Germline CDR1 GTSNPN, CDR2 SVGIG (reference sequence). CDR3 sequence (DNA): TGTGCCTGGAGAGGCGGACGGTCCCAAGAGACCCAGTACTTC. Amino acids: CAWRGGRSQETQYF.

The chain joins TRBV18 to TRBJ1-2; tentative D call: TRBD1 (6 bases). V was shortened by 5 bases and J by 7 bases, with 11 bases between the two germline ends. Germline V lookup: CDR1 KGHSH, CDR2 LQKENI. This CDR3 has 12 residues. The CDR3 DNA is TGTGCCAGCTCAGCCGACAGGTCTGGCTACACCTTC. Protein: CASSADRSGYTF.

V gene TRBV4-1 combines with J gene TRBJ2-1; possibly TRBD2 for D (6 bases). The CDR3 length is 14 residues. The germline V gene has CDR1 MGHRA and CDR2 YSYEKL. Trimming took off 0 bases at V and 5 bases at J, with 8 bases between the two ends. CDR3 nucleotides: TGCGCCAGCAGCCAAGAGGGACTCCACAATGAGCAGTTCTTC. Translating it yields CASSQEGLHNEQFF.

This clonotype has only a few counts. J is TRBJ1-2 and V is TRBV7-2; TRBD1 matches at 11 bases. The trim removed 6 bases at V and 3 bases at J, leaving 6 bases unmatched. Germline CDR1 SGHTA, CDR2 FQGNSA. The CDR3 consists of 15 residues. CDR3 sequence: CASRYPGQGDYGYTF. DNA for the CDR3: TGTGCCAGCAGATATCCGGGACAGGGGGACTATGGCTACACCTTC. Full variable domain (outside the CDR3, taken from reference TRBV7-2 and TRBJ1-2): GAGVSQSPSNKVTEKGKDVELRCDPISGHTALYWYRQSLGQGLEFLIYFQGNSAPDKSGLPSDRFSAERTGGSVSTLTIQRTQQEDSAVYLCASRYPGQGDYGYTFGSGTRLTVV.

This clonotype was observed a handful of times. The rearrangement links TRBV9 to TRBJ2-2; D is perhaps TRBD2 (5 bases). From germline, CDR1 is SGDLS and CDR2 YYNGEE. Trimming removed 7 bases from V and 6 bases from J, with 19 bases in between. The CDR3 length is 15 residues. CDR3 amino acids: CASGLNGVGAGELFF. As DNA, the CDR3 is TGTGCCAGCGGCCTAAACGGGGTGGGCGCCGGGGAGCTGTTTTTT.

This clonotype was seen a handful of times. The chain uses TRBV27 and TRBJ1-1, with TRBD1 matching over 8 bases. The CDR3 has 15 amino acids. After removal of 5 bases from V and 0 bases from J, the junction contained 5 bases not matched to a gene. Germline V gives CDR1 MNHEY, CDR2 SMNVEV (reference sequence). The DNA of the CDR3 is TGTGCCAGCAGTCCCGGACAGGGTTTGAACACTGAAGCTTTCTTT. Encoded protein: CASSPGQGLNTEAFF.

The chain has TRBV15 and TRBJ2-5, with a tentative D call TRBD1 (6 bases). Germline V lookup: CDR1 LNHNV, CDR2 YYDKDF (reference sequence). The CDR3 is made up of 17 amino acids. Trimming pared 0 bases from V and 2 bases from J, leaving 16 bases between. The CDR3 DNA follows: TGTGCCACCAGCAGAGATTTAGGCGGACAGAGGCAAGAGACCCAGTACTTC. Its protein product is CATSRDLGGQRQETQYF. Supplemented by reference TRBV15 and TRBJ2-5, the full variable domain reads DAMVIQNPRYQVTQFGKPVTLSCSQTLNHNVMYWYQQKSSQAPKLLFHYYDKDFNNEADTPDNFQSRRPNTSFCFLDIRSPGLGDTAMYLCATSRDLGGQRQETQYFGPGTRLLVL.

The V gene is TRBV29-1, the J gene TRBJ2-7; tentatively, D is TRBD1 (6 bases). The CDR3 covers 12 residues. V was pared by 7 bases and J by 7 bases, with 17 bases between. Germline V gene lookup returns CDR1 SQVTM and CDR2 ANQGSEA. In nucleotides, the CDR3 is TGCAGCGCCGGGCCCGGACAGCGGGAGCAGTACTTC. It codes for CSAGPGQREQYF.